This T cell receptor (beta chain) was identified during a study of fetal regulatory T cell absence and autoimmunity. Germline trimming cut 6 bases from V and 7 bases from J; bases unmatched to any gene: 5. This CDR3 has 12 amino acids. Looked up from germline, CDR1 is LGHNT and CDR2 is FRNRAP. TCRdb keeps only in-frame clones here, not all; method: immunoSEQ multiplex PCR. Among some 50,000 clones, about four fifths were seen once, and the ten largest hold 0.41%. Material for sequencing was cord blood. This rearrangement joins TRBV12-5 to TRBJ1-1, with TRBD1 matching over 7 bases. This TCR was sampled from a newborn boy with IPEX syndrome. The DNA of the CDR3 is TGTGCTAGTGGACGGGACAGCCATGAAGCTTTCTTT. It translates to CASGRDSHEAFF.